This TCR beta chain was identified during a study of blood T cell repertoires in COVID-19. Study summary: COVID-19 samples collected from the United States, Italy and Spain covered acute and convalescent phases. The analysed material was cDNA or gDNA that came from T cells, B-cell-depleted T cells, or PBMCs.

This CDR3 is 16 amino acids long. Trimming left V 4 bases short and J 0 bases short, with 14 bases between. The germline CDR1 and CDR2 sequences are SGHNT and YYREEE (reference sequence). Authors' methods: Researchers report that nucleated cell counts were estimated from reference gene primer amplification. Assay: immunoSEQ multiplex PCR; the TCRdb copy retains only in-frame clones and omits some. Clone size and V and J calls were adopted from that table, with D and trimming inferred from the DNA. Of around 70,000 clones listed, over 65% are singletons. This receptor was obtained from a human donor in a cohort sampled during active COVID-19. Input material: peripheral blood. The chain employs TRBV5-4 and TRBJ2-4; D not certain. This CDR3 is CASSPTIPGAKNIQYF. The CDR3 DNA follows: TGTGCCAGCAGCCCCACTATACCGGGAGCCAAAAACATTCAGTACTTC.